One sample yielded the 3 T cell receptor beta chains listed below, sequenced in a study of beta chain features in type 1 diabetes. Study outcomes and limitations: All four CD4+ subsets from Type 1 diabetes patients carried moderately but significantly shorter TCRB CDR3s.

The sequenced template was cDNA made from the entire isolated RNA. The repertoire was sequenced with immunoSEQ multiplex PCR; TCRdb's copy has only in-frame clones and lacks some. The data show 350,000 to 450,000 clones, approximately 12% seen once. These receptors are not linked to any known antigen. The sample consisted of naive CD4+ T cells from blood. The receptors were gathered from a woman aged 18 to 35 with type 1 diabetes.

The J gene is TRBJ1-2, the V gene TRBV7-9, with D maybe TRBD1 (5 bases). V lost 2 bases to trimming and J lost 6 bases, with 7 bases between them. The CDR3 spans 12 residues. CDR1 and CDR2 from the germline V gene are SEHNR and FQNEAQ (reference sequence). CDR3 DNA sequence: TGTGCCAGCAGCTTACAGGGCGATGGCTACACCTTC. This codes for CASSLQGDGYTF.

This clone was counted between two and nine times. The chain recombines TRBV4-2 with TRBJ2-7, with a weak D call TRBD1 (6 bases). The V end lost 1 base, the J end lost 4 bases, and 17 bases lay between the germline ends. Germline V CDR1 and CDR2: LGHNA, YNFKEQ. This CDR3 region has 16 residues. CDR3 nucleotide sequence: TGTGCCAGCAGCCAAGTAGGGGGAGTCGCCAGATACGAGCAGTACTTC. Translating it yields CASSQVGGVARYEQYF.

This clone appeared a few times. The chain has TRBV28 and TRBJ2-1; TRBD2 agrees at 9 bases. The CDR3 totals 16 residues. The V gene end was trimmed by 5 bases and the J gene end by 7 bases; junction bases not matched to a gene: 12. Germline assignment: CDR1 MDHEN and CDR2 SYDVKM. In DNA form, the CDR3 reads TGTGCCAGCAGTCCTAGGACTAGCGTTTACCATAATGAGCAGTTCTTC. The encoded protein is CASSPRTSVYHNEQFF.